The clone carrying this TCR beta chain was counted only a few times. Preparation of the TCRbeta library was carried out with unique molecular identifiers. MiXCR was run by TCRdb on the PCR reads, yielding one entry per CDR3 protein. This table holds around 400,000 distinct CDR3 sequences, approximately 20% found once. CDR1 SNHLY and CDR2 FYNNEI come from the germline V gene. V lost 1 base to trimming and J lost 3 bases, with 16 bases between them. The CDR3 loop spans 17 amino acids. These data come from a study of T-cell reconstitution after alpha-beta-depleted transplantation in children. The chain combines TRBV2 with TRBJ2-1; D gene ambiguous. The clonotype originates from a human donor who donated a stem cell graft to a child with acute myeloid leukemia. The source material was PBMCs from the stem cell graft donor, sampled from the stem cell graft. CDR3 in amino acids: CASSEGPVVLNYNEQFF. In DNA, the CDR3 is TGTGCCAGCAGTGAAGGCCCAGTAGTCCTAAACTACAATGAGCAGTTCTTC.